This T cell receptor beta chain was recorded in a study of identical twins. In TCRdb, the 5' RACE reads were re-called with MiXCR into one record per CDR3 protein. Here the sample spans hundreds of thousands of distinct CDR3 sequences, about 22% being singletons. The CDR3 extends over 16 amino acids. V shed 4 bases, J shed 4 bases, and the junction held 6 bases outside the gene matches. Germline CDR1 is DFQATT and CDR2 is SNEGSKA (reference sequence). These sequences were also reported in another study, on yellow fever vaccine responses in identical twins.

The material sequenced was CD4+ T cells sorted from blood. The V gene is TRBV20-1, the J gene TRBJ2-1, with 14 bases lining up with TRBD2. The source of this sequence is a woman aged 18-29 years in good health. The CDR3 loop reads CSANRLAGGDYNEQFF. CDR3 in DNA: TGCAGTGCTAACCGACTAGCGGGGGGGGATTACAATGAGCAGTTCTTC.